The 13 T cell receptor beta chains given below trace back to one sample, sequenced in a study of T cells after yellow fever vaccination. TCRdb passed the 5' RACE reads through MiXCR, listing each CDR3 protein once. The sample yields tens of thousands of distinct CDR3 sequences, about 4.4% seen once. The specimen comprised CD8+ T cells sorted from PBMCs, sampled 5 days after the yellow fever booster vaccination. The source is a man aged 25 to 40 who received the YFV17D yellow fever vaccine.

This clonotype was counted at least ten times. The chain has TRBV7-2 and TRBJ2-7; D gene ambiguous. Looked up from germline, CDR1 is SGHTA and CDR2 is FQGNSA. The ends were cut back, 11 bases at V and 0 bases at J, with 20 bases in the middle. CDR3 size: 15 residues. In DNA form, the CDR3 reads TGTGCCTCCGAGGATGGAGTGTCCATCTCCTACGAGCAGTACTTC. It specifies CASEDGVSISYEQYF.

This clonotype has a count of ten or more. The chain has TRBV25-1 and TRBJ2-7, with D possibly matching TRBD2 (5 bases). The CDR3 is 11 amino acids. V lost 7 bases and J 7 bases, leaving 11 bases between the germline ends. Germline V CDR1 and CDR2: MGHDK, SYGVNS. Here the CDR3 reads CASTRAWEQYF. For the CDR3, the DNA is TGTGCCAGCACGAGGGCATGGGAGCAGTACTTC.

The table lists this clonotype with many counts. The gene calls are TRBV4-3 and TRBJ1-3; 9 nucleotides match TRBD1. Germline assignment: CDR1 LGHNA and CDR2 YSLEER. The trim removed 0 bases at V and 0 bases at J, leaving 9 bases unmatched. The CDR3 contains 19 residues. The CDR3 loop is CASSQDIGQGKISGNTIYF. The CDR3 DNA is TGCGCCAGCAGCCAAGATATAGGACAGGGGAAAATCTCTGGAAACACCATATATTTT.

This clonotype appeared many times. The chain employs TRBV5-1 and TRBJ2-7, with 7 bases fitting TRBD1. With 4 bases clipped from V and 2 bases from J, the junction kept 3 bases outside the gene matches. The germline V gene encodes CDR1 SGHRS and CDR2 YFSETQ. CDR3 length: 13 residues. The CDR3 nucleotides are TGCGCCAGCAGCGTGGGGACAGCCTACGAGCAGTACTTC. Its protein product is CASSVGTAYEQYF.

This clonotype has at least ten counts. CDR3 sequence reads: CAIPGPAASGEQYF. In nucleotides, the CDR3 is TGTGCCATACCCGGCCCGGCGGCTTCGGGAGAGCAGTACTTC. The chain combines TRBV10-3 with TRBJ2-7, with a tentative D call TRBD2 (5 bases). Per germline, CDR1 ENHRY and CDR2 SYGVKD. The CDR3 runs to 14 residues. Between the trimmed V and J ends, which lost 9 bases and 7 bases, there was a span of 22 bases.

Many counts were recorded for this clonotype. CDR3 nucleotide sequence: TGCGCCAGCAGCCTTGGACCGGACTACGAGCAGTACTTC. Its translation: CASSLGPDYEQYF. The V call is TRBV10-1, the J call TRBJ2-7, with D hard to call. Trimming took 6 bases from V and 3 from J, leaving 12 bases between them. The CDR3 contains 13 residues. Germline-derived CDR1 and CDR2 are WNHNN and SYGVQD (reference sequence).

This clonotype was detected many times. The gene calls are TRBV4-3 and TRBJ2-7, with D tentatively TRBD2 (6 bases). Germline V gives CDR1 LGHNA, CDR2 YSLEER. V was pared by 1 base and J by 3 bases, with 10 bases between. The CDR3 totals 14 residues. The CDR3 DNA is TGCGCCAGCAGCCAAGGGTTGGGGGGCTACGAGCAGTACTTC. Amino acids: CASSQGLGGYEQYF.

At least ten counts were recorded for this clonotype. The rearrangement uses TRBV24-1 and TRBJ1-5; the match to TRBD1 covers 7 bases. CDR1 KGHDR and CDR2 SFDVKD come from the germline V gene. The CDR3 is made up of 14 amino acids. J gave up 6 bases and V 4 bases, and 5 bases lay outside the gene matches. CDR3 protein: CATSDPDRVQPQHF. In DNA, the CDR3 is TGTGCCACCAGTGACCCAGACAGGGTTCAGCCCCAGCATTTT.

This clonotype appeared many times. CDR3 in amino acids: CASRLPGTGVEQYF. The CDR3 DNA reads TGTGCCAGCAGACTCCCCGGGACAGGGGTCGAGCAGTACTTC. The rearrangement links TRBV6-9 to TRBJ2-7; 10 nucleotides match TRBD1. The CDR3 has 14 residues. Germline CDR1 and CDR2: MNHGY and SVAAGI. V lost 6 bases and J lost 6; bases outside the gene matches: 8.

This clonotype was detected many times. This rearrangement joins TRBV7-3 to TRBJ1-1; 9 positions agree with TRBD1. V trimming: 5 bases; J trimming: 4 bases; junction bases outside the gene matches: 5. This CDR3 is 14 amino acids long. In germline, CDR1 is SGHTA, CDR2 FQGTGA. This CDR3 is CASSQTGGSTEAFF. The DNA of the CDR3 is TGTGCCAGCAGCCAAACAGGGGGCTCCACTGAAGCTTTCTTT.

This clonotype was detected many times. This chain joins TRBV20-1 and TRBJ2-7; D is unclear. This CDR3 is 12 amino acids long. V was cut by 6 bases and J by 2 bases, with 11 bases left in between. Germline V gene sequence: CDR1 DFQATT, CDR2 SNEGSKA (reference sequence). CDR3 nucleotides: TGCAGTGCCCGGGCAGGACCCTACGAGCAGTACTTC. Translation: CSARAGPYEQYF.

This clonotype was observed at least ten times. The chain links TRBV9 to TRBJ2-7; the match to TRBD1 covers 7 bases. Germline-derived CDR1 and CDR2 are SGDLS and YYNGEE. V shed 3 bases and J 2 bases; nucleotides not matched to a gene: 2. This CDR3 has 13 residues. CDR3 bases: TGTGCCAGCAGCGCCGGGACAGCCTACGAGCAGTACTTC. Translation: CASSAGTAYEQYF.

This clonotype was observed at least ten times. The CDR3 nucleotides are TGCGCCAGCAGCCAAGATCCTGGACAGGGGTCGTACGAGCAGTACTTC. It yields the protein CASSQDPGQGSYEQYF. This chain uses TRBV4-3 with TRBJ2-7, with TRBD1 matching over 9 bases. Germline values: CDR1 LGHNA, CDR2 YSLEER. There are 16 residues in the CDR3. The V gene end was trimmed by 0 bases and the J gene end by 4 bases; junction bases not matched to a gene: 7.